This TCR beta chain was captured by sequencing in a study of blood T cells in healthy people across ages. CDR1 DFQATT and CDR2 SNEGSKA come from the germline V gene (reference sequence). With 5 bases clipped from V and 3 bases from J, the junction kept 7 bases outside the gene matches. The CDR3 runs to 14 residues. Alongside a J-beta primer mix, a sample-barcoded 5' primer served in a second PCR lasting 7 to 11 cycles. MiXCR was run by TCRdb on the 5' RACE reads, yielding one entry per CDR3 protein. This sample has hundreds of thousands of distinct CDR3 sequences; around 45% occur once, and the top ten carry nearly 20%.

The TCR comes from a man aged 60 to 69 in good health. The sequenced sample consisted of blood. The chain has TRBV20-1 and TRBJ2-5, with 9 nucleotides matching TRBD2. The CDR3 is CSAGTGTSKETQYF. The CDR3, as DNA: TGCAGTGCTGGAACCGGGACTAGCAAAGAGACCCAGTACTTC.